The clone carrying this T cell receptor beta chain was observed once. In the authors' methods: By means of reference gene primer amplification, nucleated cell counts were estimated. This table comes from immunoSEQ multiplex PCR, and its TCRdb copy is limited to in-frame clones, with some not included. The V and J calls and clone size come from that table; D and trimming were worked out from the DNA. The sample lists fewer than 250,000 clones, about 87% occurring once. The germline V gene encodes CDR1 MNHEY and CDR2 SMNVEV (reference sequence). Trimming took 4 bases from V and 4 from J; bases not matched to a gene: 5. The CDR3 contains 14 residues. The data were taken from a study of blood T cell repertoires in COVID-19. Background on the study: Samples taken during acute and convalescent COVID-19 were collected in the United States, Italy and Spain. T cells, B-cell-depleted T cells, or PBMCs provided the cDNA or gDNA that served as material.

Those enrolled, adults aged roughly 18 to 100 years, came from under 25 US areas. The chain has TRBV27 and TRBJ1-2; 8 bases match TRBD1. The source of this sequence is a woman in her 30s with acute COVID-19. Material for sequencing was PBMCs or T cells enriched from blood (not recorded which). Here the CDR3 reads CASSSYRGGYGYTF. The CDR3 DNA reads TGTGCCAGCAGTTCCTACAGGGGGGGCTATGGCTACACCTTC.